A selection of T cell receptor beta chains follows, all from one sample in a study of human T cells and chemical hapten exposure. Each CDR3 protein gets one entry after TCRdb re-called the RACE reads with MiXCR. The profile shows fewer than 400,000 distinct CDR3 sequences, around 7% of them singletons. Specimen: whole blood, collected in connection with sensitization to the hapten diphenylcyclopropenone (DPC). All receptors come from a woman under 30 with alopecia areata. Some clones in this sample may be carry-over from other donors' samples. Each CDR3 is given with its conserved first and last residue. The order of the fields is D gene, V gene, CDR3 protein. The D gene is left open where the match is weak.

d_gene: NA
v_gene: TRBV20-1
CDR3aa: CSAPVQGGQPQHF

d_gene: NA
v_gene: TRBV5-1
CDR3aa: CASRTVPSYEQYF

d_gene: NA
v_gene: TRBV18
CDR3aa: CASSPDSQSSYEQYF

d_gene: TRBD1
v_gene: TRBV6-6
CDR3aa: CASSYRGTGASGANVLTF

d_gene: NA
v_gene: TRBV20-1
CDR3aa: CSARDTLVSYEQYF

d_gene: NA
v_gene: TRBV7-6
CDR3aa: CASSSGADSYEQYF

d_gene: NA
v_gene: TRBV4-1
CDR3aa: CASSQPRINYGYTF

d_gene: NA
v_gene: TRBV6-1
CDR3aa: CASTRNTWGGLNTEAFF

d_gene: TRBD1
v_gene: TRBV13
CDR3aa: CASSHGQGDQPQHF

d_gene: NA
v_gene: TRBV6-1
CDR3aa: CASRQDGTNTEAFF

d_gene: NA
v_gene: TRBV18
CDR3aa: CASSPGAASYEQYF

d_gene: NA
v_gene: TRBV29-1
CDR3aa: CSVDLGTDTQYF

d_gene: TRBD1
v_gene: TRBV20-1
CDR3aa: CSADRESGYTF

d_gene: NA
v_gene: TRBV5-4
CDR3aa: CASSSSPDNTEAFF

d_gene: TRBD1
v_gene: TRBV6-5
CDR3aa: CASSGRDRSYEQYF

d_gene: NA
v_gene: TRBV4-2
CDR3aa: CASSQGQNSGANVLTF

d_gene: NA
v_gene: TRBV20-1
CDR3aa: CSARDSRDEQFF

d_gene: TRBD1
v_gene: TRBV2
CDR3aa: CASSEGTGSGAKNIQYF

d_gene: NA
v_gene: TRBV2
CDR3aa: CASRTRTSDPGANVLTF

d_gene: NA
v_gene: TRBV12-3/TRBV12-4
CDR3aa: CASSGSRGANDETQYF

d_gene: NA
v_gene: TRBV12-3/TRBV12-4
CDR3aa: CASRPTGFWQPQHF

d_gene: TRBD1
v_gene: TRBV6-6
CDR3aa: CASSYAFTGTGDYEQYF

d_gene: NA
v_gene: TRBV7-9
CDR3aa: CASSLNEAGNEKLFF

d_gene: NA
v_gene: TRBV6-2/TRBV6-3
CDR3aa: CASSGSGELFF

d_gene: NA
v_gene: TRBV7-2
CDR3aa: CASSSRQRSNTGELFF

d_gene: TRBD1
v_gene: TRBV6-5
CDR3aa: CASSYPVRQGWNSYNSPLHF

d_gene: NA
v_gene: TRBV7-2
CDR3aa: CASSLAGVTEAFF

d_gene: NA
v_gene: TRBV10-3
CDR3aa: CAIREDLSYGYTF

d_gene: NA
v_gene: TRBV3-1
CDR3aa: CASSLGTIREAVVANVLTF

d_gene: TRBD1
v_gene: TRBV12-3/TRBV12-4
CDR3aa: CASNPTGSDEKLFF

d_gene: TRBD1
v_gene: TRBV2
CDR3aa: CASSEGQGREKLFF

d_gene: NA
v_gene: TRBV13
CDR3aa: CASSQGRGVSYGYTF

d_gene: NA
v_gene: TRBV5-1
CDR3aa: CASSLASTSNTGELFF

d_gene: NA
v_gene: TRBV13
CDR3aa: CASSYGGILSGANVLTF

d_gene: TRBD1
v_gene: TRBV12-3/TRBV12-4
CDR3aa: CASIPTGLSGNTIYF

d_gene: NA
v_gene: TRBV6-2/TRBV6-3
CDR3aa: CASTNGGHEQFF

d_gene: TRBD1
v_gene: TRBV5-4
CDR3aa: CASSKDRVGEKLFF

d_gene: NA
v_gene: TRBV11-3
CDR3aa: CASSLGAGHTTGELFF

d_gene: NA
v_gene: TRBV4-1
CDR3aa: CASSKILGDNNQPQHF

d_gene: NA
v_gene: TRBV20-1
CDR3aa: CSAHTGNQPQHF

d_gene: NA
v_gene: TRBV27
CDR3aa: CASSLMTRHEQYF

d_gene: NA
v_gene: TRBV6-2/TRBV6-3
CDR3aa: CASSYGYSTEAFF

d_gene: NA
v_gene: TRBV10-3
CDR3aa: CAISDSRGDYEQYF

d_gene: NA
v_gene: TRBV11-2
CDR3aa: CASSLAGQPGTQYF

d_gene: NA
v_gene: TRBV12-3/TRBV12-4
CDR3aa: CASRNRDEQYF

d_gene: NA
v_gene: TRBV4-3
CDR3aa: CASSPRTDYGYTF

d_gene: TRBD1
v_gene: TRBV5-1
CDR3aa: CASSSLGTGGYEQYF

d_gene: NA
v_gene: TRBV7-9
CDR3aa: CASSLDMREQFF